Below, one T cell receptor beta chain is given with its context. Authors' processing steps: Estimation of nucleated cell counts was performed using reference gene primer amplification. Assay: immunoSEQ multiplex PCR; the TCRdb copy retains only in-frame clones and omits some. V, J and clone size derive from that table, while D and trimming were established from the DNA sequence. The sample lists about 230,000 clones, 65% to 90% occurring once. The sample belongs to a study of blood T cell repertoires in COVID-19. Germline V gene lookup returns CDR1 ENHRY and CDR2 SYGVKD. There are 13 residues in the CDR3. Trimming shortened V by 5 bases and J by 4 bases, and 10 bases separated the two germline ends.

This receptor was obtained from a man in his fifties with COVID-19, enrolled during active disease. Sample: peripheral blood. The chain has TRBV10-3 and TRBJ2-3; a weak D match, TRBD1 (5 bases). As DNA, the CDR3 is TGTGCCATCAGTACCGACAGAGCAGATACGCAGTATTTT. It translates to CAISTDRADTQYF.